This TCR beta chain was sequenced for a study of blood T cell repertoires in COVID-19. Across the study: Samples of COVID-19 (acute and convalescent) were obtained from the United States, Italy and Spain. Sources were T cells, B-cell-depleted T cells, or PBMCs; the material itself was cDNA or gDNA.

In the original analysis: Amplification from reference gene primers served as the basis for estimated nucleated cell counts. The method was immunoSEQ multiplex PCR; TCRdb's version includes in-frame clones alone and lacks a portion of them. That table furnishes V, J and clone size, whereas the DNA furnished D and trimming. The data show 35,000 to 55,000 clones, with approximately 88% seen just once and 3.7% held by the top ten. Germline V gene data show CDR1 as DFQATT and CDR2 as SNEGSKA (reference sequence). The CDR3 is 13 amino acids. The germline V and J ends were trimmed by 3 bases and 5 bases, with 12 bases remaining between them.

V is TRBV20-1 and J is TRBJ2-3; D is perhaps TRBD1 (5 bases). The sequence derives from a human donor in a cohort sampled during active COVID-19. Input material: peripheral blood. This CDR3 is CSASLQVVDTQYF. The DNA for the CDR3 is TGCAGTGCTAGTCTACAGGTAGTAGATACGCAGTATTTT.